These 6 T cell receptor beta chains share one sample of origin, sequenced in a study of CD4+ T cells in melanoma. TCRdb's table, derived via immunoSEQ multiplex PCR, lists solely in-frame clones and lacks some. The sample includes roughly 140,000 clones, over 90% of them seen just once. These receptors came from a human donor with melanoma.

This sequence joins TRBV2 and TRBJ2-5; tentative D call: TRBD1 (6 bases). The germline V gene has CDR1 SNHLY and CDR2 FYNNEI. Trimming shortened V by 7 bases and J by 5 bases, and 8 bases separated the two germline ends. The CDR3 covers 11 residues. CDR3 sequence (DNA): TGTGCCAGCATGGGGGCGGAGACCCAGTACTTC. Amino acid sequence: CASMGAETQYF.

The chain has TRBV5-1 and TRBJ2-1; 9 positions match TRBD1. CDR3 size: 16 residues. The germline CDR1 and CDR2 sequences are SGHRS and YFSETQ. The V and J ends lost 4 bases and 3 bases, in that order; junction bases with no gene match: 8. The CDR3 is CASSARQGVGYNEQFF. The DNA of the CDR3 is TGCGCCAGCAGCGCAAGACAGGGGGTAGGCTACAATGAGCAGTTCTTC.

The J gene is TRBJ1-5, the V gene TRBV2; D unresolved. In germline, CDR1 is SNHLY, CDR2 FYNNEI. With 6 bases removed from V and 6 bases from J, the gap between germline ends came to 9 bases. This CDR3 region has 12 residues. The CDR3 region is CASSLPGQPQHF. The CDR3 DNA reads TGTGCCAGCAGCCTCCCCGGTCAGCCCCAGCATTTT.

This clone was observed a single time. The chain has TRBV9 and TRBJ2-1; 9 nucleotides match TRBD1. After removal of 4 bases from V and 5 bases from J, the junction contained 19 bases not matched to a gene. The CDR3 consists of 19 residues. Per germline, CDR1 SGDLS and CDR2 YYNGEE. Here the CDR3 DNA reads TGTGCCAGCAGCATCACCGGGACAGGGCTGGCCTCGAGACACAATGAGCAGTTCTTC. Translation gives CASSITGTGLASRHNEQFF.

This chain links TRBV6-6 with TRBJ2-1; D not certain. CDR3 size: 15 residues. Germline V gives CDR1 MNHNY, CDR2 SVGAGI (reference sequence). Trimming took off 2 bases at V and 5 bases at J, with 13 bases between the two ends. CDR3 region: CASSYKMDGDNEQFF. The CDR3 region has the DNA TGTGCCAGCAGTTACAAGATGGACGGAGACAATGAGCAGTTCTTC.

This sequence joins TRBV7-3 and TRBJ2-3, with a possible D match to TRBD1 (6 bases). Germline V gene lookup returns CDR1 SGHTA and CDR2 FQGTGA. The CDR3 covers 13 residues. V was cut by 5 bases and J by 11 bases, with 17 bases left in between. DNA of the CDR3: TGTGCCAGCAGCCTCCGTGGGGCGGACAGGCAGTATTTT. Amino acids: CASSLRGADRQYF.